This entry is about one T cell receptor beta chain. Its target is unknown. This record comes from a study of cytomegalovirus exposure and HLA in healthy donors. Study findings and constraints: What a later analysis showed was that several of the most significant clusters appeared linked to common viral pathogens. The study found most TCR sequences rare, yet found some public TCRs in many donors.

A multiplex PCR was run with 60 Vbeta primers and 13 Jbeta primers. The protocol was immunoSEQ multiplex PCR, while the TCRdb copy is restricted to in-frame clones and leaves out a portion. The sample holds about 160,000 clones, approximately 81% seen once. Germline V lookup: CDR1 SQVTM, CDR2 ANQGSEA. This CDR3 spans 13 amino acids. V was clipped by 6 bases and J by 4 bases; unmatched bases: 9. Specimen: PBMCs. This TCR derives from a male donor in good health and CMV-seronegative. The gene calls are TRBV29-1 and TRBJ2-7, with 7 bases that match TRBD1. CDR3 sequence: CSVLTGQVYEQYF. The DNA of the CDR3 is TGCAGCGTCTTGACAGGGCAGGTTTACGAGCAGTACTTC.